Included here is one T cell receptor beta chain sequence, with context. This entry is derived from a study of blood T cell repertoires in COVID-19. Study-level information: In each case, the material was cDNA or gDNA derived from T cells, B-cell-depleted T cells, or PBMCs.

Assay: immunoSEQ multiplex PCR; the TCRdb copy retains only in-frame clones and omits some. This sample has some 200,000 clones; roughly 80% occur once, and the top ten carry 10% to 15%. Adults between roughly 18 and 95 years of age took part from more than 20 US areas. Clinical histories supplied by participants themselves formed the basis of cohort assignment. Trimming took 5 bases from V and 0 from J, leaving 13 bases between them. CDR3 length equals 15 residues. Germline lookup yields CDR1 MGHRA and CDR2 YSYEKL. This clonotype originated in a man aged 35 to 55 who had recovered from COVID-19. This rearrangement joins TRBV4-1 to TRBJ1-1; D might be TRBD1 (6 bases). The sequenced sample consisted of PBMCs or T cells enriched from blood (not recorded which). The CDR3 loop reads CASSILQGMNTEAFF. CDR3 in DNA: TGCGCCAGCAGCATACTGCAGGGGATGAACACTGAAGCTTTCTTT.